These T cell receptor beta chains were read from a single sample in a study of blood T cell repertoires in COVID-19. The method was immunoSEQ multiplex PCR; TCRdb's version includes in-frame clones alone and lacks a portion of them. The table includes fewer than 200,000 clones, 87% detected once. The sequencing input was peripheral blood. The receptors were gathered from a woman between 45 and 65 years old with acute or convalescent COVID-19. The CDR3 runs from the conserved cysteine through the conserved F or W. A D gene is named only where the DNA matches it firmly. Where a row states a size, it is once, few, many or the class of an expanded clone; other rows omit it.

V	J	length	size	D	DNA	CDR3
TRBV6-5	TRBJ2-1	15	NA	TRBD2	TGTGCCAGCAGTAAACTAGCGGGGACCCACAATGAGCAGTTCTTC	CASSKLAGTHNEQFF
TRBV18	TRBJ2-3	14	once	TRBD1	TGTGCCAGCTCACCCCCGGGACAGGCAGATACGCAGTATTTT	CASSPPGQADTQYF
TRBV7-2	TRBJ1-4	15	NA	NA	TGTGCCAGCAGCTTGACAGGAGCAACTAATGAAAAACTGTTTTTT	CASSLTGATNEKLFF
TRBV9	TRBJ2-1	15	NA	NA	TGTGCCAGCAGTTTCCACCGGGAAGGGGGCAATGAGCAGTTCTTC	CASSFHREGGNEQFF
TRBV19	TRBJ2-2	15	few	TRBD2	TGTGCCAGTAAACGACTAGCGACCGCCCCCGGGGAGCTGTTTTTT	CASKRLATAPGELFF
TRBV10-2	TRBJ2-7	15	NA	TRBD2	TGCGCCAGCAGTTTCCTCGCGGGGGGGCAGTACGAGCAGTACTTC	CASSFLAGGQYEQYF
TRBV10-3	TRBJ2-5	18	few	TRBD2	TGTGCCATCCAAAAAGGGCTAGCGGGAGTTAATGGAGGAGAGACCCAGTACTTC	CAIQKGLAGVNGGETQYF
TRBV3-1/TRBV3-2	TRBJ2-4	14	NA	NA	TGTGCCAGCAGCCAACAGGGAGCCAAAAACATTCAGTACTTC	CASSQQGAKNIQYF
TRBV11-2	TRBJ2-7	13	NA	NA	TGTGCCAGCAGCTTGGGTAGAGGCGGCGAGCAGTACTTC	CASSLGRGGEQYF
TRBV5-1	TRBJ1-3	16	NA	NA	TGCGCCAGCAGTCTTCCCGGGACTGAGTCTGGAAACACCATATATTTT	CASSLPGTESGNTIYF
TRBV5-4	TRBJ1-2	13	NA	TRBD1	TGTGCCAGCAGACAACAGGGGTTAGAGGGCTACACCTTC	CASRQQGLEGYTF
TRBV5-1	TRBJ1-2	11	once	NA	TGCGCCAGCAGCGCCCCGGGTGGCTACACCTTC	CASSAPGGYTF
TRBV3-1/TRBV3-2	TRBJ1-2	17	NA	NA	TGTGCCAGCAGCCAAGATCTTGAGGGGGTGCTCTTCGGCGGCTACACCTTC	CASSQDLEGVLFGGYTF
TRBV25-1	TRBJ1-2	13	NA	NA	TGTGCCAGCAGTAAAGGAGTAAACTATGGCTACACCTTC	CASSKGVNYGYTF
TRBV7-2	TRBJ2-3	14	NA	NA	TGTGCCAGTGGCCGCGGACTTAGCACAGATACGCAGTATTTT	CASGRGLSTDTQYF
TRBV5-1	TRBJ1-2	15	NA	NA	TGCGCCAGCAGCTTGGTACCGACACCTAACGGTGGCTACACCTTC	CASSLVPTPNGGYTF
TRBV6-5	TRBJ2-7	14	NA	NA	TGTGCCAGCAGTCAGAGGACAGACTCCTACGAGCAGTACTTC	CASSQRTDSYEQYF
TRBV7-9	TRBJ1-2	14	NA	TRBD1	TGTGCCAGCAGGTCCGGGACAGGGGCTGGGGGCTACACCTTC	CASRSGTGAGGYTF
TRBV5-6	TRBJ1-2	14	NA	NA	TGTGCCAGCAGCTCGGACAGCCCCGCCTATGGCTACACCTTC	CASSSDSPAYGYTF
TRBV7-9	TRBJ2-6	18	NA	TRBD2	TGTGCCAGCAGCACCATAGCGGGGGAAAACTCTGGGGCCAACGTCCTGACTTTC	CASSTIAGENSGANVLTF
TRBV30	TRBJ1-1	13	NA	NA	TGTGCCTGGAGTGATAATGGGGGGACTGAAGCTTTCTTT	CAWSDNGGTEAFF
TRBV3-1/TRBV3-2	TRBJ2-2	18	NA	TRBD2	TGTGCCAGCAGCCGGGGACTAGCGGGAGAAGGGAACACCGGGGAGCTGTTTTTT	CASSRGLAGEGNTGELFF
TRBV20-1	TRBJ2-1	18	NA	TRBD2	TGCAGTGCTAGTGATTCAGGGGTAGCGGGAGGCGAGGGGAATGAGCAGTTCTTC	CSASDSGVAGGEGNEQFF
TRBV20-1	TRBJ2-5	11	NA	NA	TGCAGTGCCAGAGCGTTGGAGACCCAGTACTTC	CSARALETQYF
TRBV19	TRBJ1-2	13	once	NA	TGTGCCAGTAGTACATCAGGGGACTATGGCTACACCTTC	CASSTSGDYGYTF
TRBV11-3	TRBJ2-7	13	NA	NA	TGTGCCAGCAGCTTCGGACAAGCATACGAGCAGTACTTC	CASSFGQAYEQYF
TRBV10-2	TRBJ1-6	12	NA	NA	TGCGCCAGCGGTTACAGCCATTCACCCCTCCACTTT	CASGYSHSPLHF
TRBV11-2	TRBJ2-5	14	NA	NA	TGTGCCAGCAGCGGGGGGGCACTCCAAGAGACCCAGTACTTC	CASSGGALQETQYF